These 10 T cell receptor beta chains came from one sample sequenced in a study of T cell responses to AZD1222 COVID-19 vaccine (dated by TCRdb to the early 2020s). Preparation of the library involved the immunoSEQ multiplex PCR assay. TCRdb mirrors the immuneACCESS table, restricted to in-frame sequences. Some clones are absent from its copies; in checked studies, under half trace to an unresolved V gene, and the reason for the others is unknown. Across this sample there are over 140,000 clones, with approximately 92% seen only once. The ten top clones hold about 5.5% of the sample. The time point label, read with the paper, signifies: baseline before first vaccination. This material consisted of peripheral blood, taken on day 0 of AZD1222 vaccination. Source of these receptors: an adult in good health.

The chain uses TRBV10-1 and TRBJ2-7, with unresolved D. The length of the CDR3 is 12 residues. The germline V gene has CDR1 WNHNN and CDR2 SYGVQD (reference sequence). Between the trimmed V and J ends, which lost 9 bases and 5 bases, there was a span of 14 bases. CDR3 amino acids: CASLRVSHEQYF. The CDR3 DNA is TGCGCCAGTCTAAGGGTTTCCCACGAGCAGTACTTC.

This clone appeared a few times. The CDR3 DNA follows: TGTGCCAGCTCACCAGCTGCGCTAGCGGGGGATGTGGAGACCCAGTACTTC. Residues: CASSPAALAGDVETQYF. The rearrangement joins TRBV18 to TRBJ2-5; TRBD2 matches at 10 bases. The CDR3 spans 17 residues. The junction had 11 bases not matched to a gene; V was cut back by 2 bases and J by 5 bases. Per germline, CDR1 KGHSH and CDR2 LQKENI.

CDR3 residues: CASGVAGSYNEQFF. In DNA, the CDR3 is TGTGCCAGCGGTGTGGCTGGATCCTACAATGAGCAGTTCTTC. This rearrangement joins TRBV9 to TRBJ2-1; D remains ambiguous. The ends were cut back, 7 bases at V and 1 base at J, with 12 bases in the middle. Germline loops: CDR1 SGDLS, CDR2 YYNGEE. CDR3 length: 14 amino acids. Together with reference TRBV9 and TRBJ2-1, the CDR3 gives the full variable domain: DSGVTQTPKHLITATGQRVTLRCSPRSGDLSVYWYQQSLDQGLQFLIQYYNGEERAKGNILERFSAQQFPDLHSELNLSSLELGDSALYFCASGVAGSYNEQFFGPGTRLTVL.

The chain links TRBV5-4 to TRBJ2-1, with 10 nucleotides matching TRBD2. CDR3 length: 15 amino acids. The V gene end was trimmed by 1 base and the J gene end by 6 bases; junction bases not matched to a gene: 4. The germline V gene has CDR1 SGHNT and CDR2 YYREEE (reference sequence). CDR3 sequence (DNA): TGTGCCAGCAGCTTGACTAGCGGGACAATCAATGAGCAGTTCTTC. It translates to CASSLTSGTINEQFF. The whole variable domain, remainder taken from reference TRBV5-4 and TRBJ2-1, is ETGVTQSPTHLIKTRGQQVTLRCSSQSGHNTVSWYQQALGQGPQFIFQYYREEENGRGNFPPRFSGLQFPNYSSELNVNALELDDSALYLCASSLTSGTINEQFFGPGTRLTVL.

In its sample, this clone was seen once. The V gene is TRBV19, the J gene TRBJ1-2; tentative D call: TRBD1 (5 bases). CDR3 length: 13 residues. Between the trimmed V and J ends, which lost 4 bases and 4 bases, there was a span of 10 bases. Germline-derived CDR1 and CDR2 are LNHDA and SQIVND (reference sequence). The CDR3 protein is CASSRSGRYGYTF. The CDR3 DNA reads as TGTGCCAGTAGTAGGTCAGGGCGCTATGGCTACACCTTC.

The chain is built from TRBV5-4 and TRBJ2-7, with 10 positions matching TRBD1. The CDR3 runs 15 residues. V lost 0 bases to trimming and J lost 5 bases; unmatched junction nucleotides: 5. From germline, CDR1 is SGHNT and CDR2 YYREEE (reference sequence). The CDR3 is CASSLVGQGDHEQYF. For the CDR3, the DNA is TGTGCCAGCAGCTTGGTTGGACAGGGGGACCACGAGCAGTACTTC.

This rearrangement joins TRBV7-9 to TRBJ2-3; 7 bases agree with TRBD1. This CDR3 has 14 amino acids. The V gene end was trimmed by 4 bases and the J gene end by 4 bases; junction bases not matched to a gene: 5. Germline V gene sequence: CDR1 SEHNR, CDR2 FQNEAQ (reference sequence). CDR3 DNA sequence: TGTGCCAGCAGCTACAGGGGTACCGCAGATACGCAGTATTTT. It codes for CASSYRGTADTQYF.

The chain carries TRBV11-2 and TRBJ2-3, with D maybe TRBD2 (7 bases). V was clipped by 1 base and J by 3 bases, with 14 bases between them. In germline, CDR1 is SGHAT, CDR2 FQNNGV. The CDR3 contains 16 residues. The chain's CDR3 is CASSLGRGGLTDTQYF. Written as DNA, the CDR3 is TGTGCCAGCAGCTTAGGTCGCGGGGGCTTGACAGATACGCAGTATTTT. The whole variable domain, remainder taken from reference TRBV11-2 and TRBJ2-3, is EAGVAQSPRYKIIEKRQSVAFWCNPISGHATLYWYQQILGQGPKLLIQFQNNGVVDDSQLPKDRFSAERLKGVDSTLKIQPAKLEDSAVYLCASSLGRGGLTDTQYFGPGTRLTVL.

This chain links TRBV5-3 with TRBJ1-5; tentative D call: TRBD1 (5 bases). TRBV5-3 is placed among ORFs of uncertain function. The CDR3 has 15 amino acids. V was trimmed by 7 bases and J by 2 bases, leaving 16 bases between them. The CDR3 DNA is TGTGCCAGAGGTGGGGGGAAGTTTGGCAATCAGCCCCAGCATTTT. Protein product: CARGGGKFGNQPQHF.

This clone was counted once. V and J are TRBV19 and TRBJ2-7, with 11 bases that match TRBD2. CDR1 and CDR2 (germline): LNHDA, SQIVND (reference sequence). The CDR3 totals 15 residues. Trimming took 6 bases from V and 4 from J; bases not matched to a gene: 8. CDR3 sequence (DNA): TGTGCCAGTAGGTTAACTAGCGGGAGTGCGTACGAGCAGTACTTC. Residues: CASRLTSGSAYEQYF.